The TCR beta chain under discussion was sequenced for a study of shared clonotypes between healthy human individuals. This CDR3 has 14 amino acids. Germline CDR1 MNHEY, CDR2 SVGAGI. Losses at the gene ends were 6 bases for V and 7 bases for J; bases not matched to a gene: 9. The data were produced by immunoSEQ multiplex PCR, yet TCRdb's version contains in-frame clones alone and is incomplete. The sample lists millions of clones, under 95% occurring once. Only CD45RO-negative cells positively selected for CCR7 counted as naive CD8 cells, so terminally differentiated effector memory CD45RA+ cells were excluded. Donors were healthy HIV-negative adults without recent acute infections or vaccinations.

The V gene is TRBV6-5, the J gene TRBJ2-1; TRBD2 matches 7 bases. The TCR was taken from a young man in good health. Some clones in this sample may be carry-over from other donors' samples. Specimen: naive CD8+ T cells from PBMCs. As DNA, the CDR3 is TGTGCCAGCAGCCCCCCTAGCGGCATAAATGAGCAGTTCTTC. It yields the protein CASSPPSGINEQFF.